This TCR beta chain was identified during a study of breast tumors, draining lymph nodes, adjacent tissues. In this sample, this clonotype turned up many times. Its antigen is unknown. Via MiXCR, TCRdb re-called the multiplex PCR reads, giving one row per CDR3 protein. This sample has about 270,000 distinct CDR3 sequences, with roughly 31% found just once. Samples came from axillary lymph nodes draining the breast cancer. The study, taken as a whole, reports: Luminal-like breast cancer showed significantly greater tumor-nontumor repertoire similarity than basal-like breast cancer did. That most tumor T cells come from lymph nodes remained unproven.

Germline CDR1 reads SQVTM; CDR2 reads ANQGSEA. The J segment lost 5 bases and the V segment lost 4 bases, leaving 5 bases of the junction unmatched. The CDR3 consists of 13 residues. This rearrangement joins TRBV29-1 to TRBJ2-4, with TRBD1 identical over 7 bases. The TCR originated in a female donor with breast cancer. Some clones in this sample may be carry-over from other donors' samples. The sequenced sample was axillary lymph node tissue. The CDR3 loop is CSVGYRGENIQYF. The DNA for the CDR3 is TGCAGCGTTGGGTACAGGGGAGAAAACATTCAGTACTTC.